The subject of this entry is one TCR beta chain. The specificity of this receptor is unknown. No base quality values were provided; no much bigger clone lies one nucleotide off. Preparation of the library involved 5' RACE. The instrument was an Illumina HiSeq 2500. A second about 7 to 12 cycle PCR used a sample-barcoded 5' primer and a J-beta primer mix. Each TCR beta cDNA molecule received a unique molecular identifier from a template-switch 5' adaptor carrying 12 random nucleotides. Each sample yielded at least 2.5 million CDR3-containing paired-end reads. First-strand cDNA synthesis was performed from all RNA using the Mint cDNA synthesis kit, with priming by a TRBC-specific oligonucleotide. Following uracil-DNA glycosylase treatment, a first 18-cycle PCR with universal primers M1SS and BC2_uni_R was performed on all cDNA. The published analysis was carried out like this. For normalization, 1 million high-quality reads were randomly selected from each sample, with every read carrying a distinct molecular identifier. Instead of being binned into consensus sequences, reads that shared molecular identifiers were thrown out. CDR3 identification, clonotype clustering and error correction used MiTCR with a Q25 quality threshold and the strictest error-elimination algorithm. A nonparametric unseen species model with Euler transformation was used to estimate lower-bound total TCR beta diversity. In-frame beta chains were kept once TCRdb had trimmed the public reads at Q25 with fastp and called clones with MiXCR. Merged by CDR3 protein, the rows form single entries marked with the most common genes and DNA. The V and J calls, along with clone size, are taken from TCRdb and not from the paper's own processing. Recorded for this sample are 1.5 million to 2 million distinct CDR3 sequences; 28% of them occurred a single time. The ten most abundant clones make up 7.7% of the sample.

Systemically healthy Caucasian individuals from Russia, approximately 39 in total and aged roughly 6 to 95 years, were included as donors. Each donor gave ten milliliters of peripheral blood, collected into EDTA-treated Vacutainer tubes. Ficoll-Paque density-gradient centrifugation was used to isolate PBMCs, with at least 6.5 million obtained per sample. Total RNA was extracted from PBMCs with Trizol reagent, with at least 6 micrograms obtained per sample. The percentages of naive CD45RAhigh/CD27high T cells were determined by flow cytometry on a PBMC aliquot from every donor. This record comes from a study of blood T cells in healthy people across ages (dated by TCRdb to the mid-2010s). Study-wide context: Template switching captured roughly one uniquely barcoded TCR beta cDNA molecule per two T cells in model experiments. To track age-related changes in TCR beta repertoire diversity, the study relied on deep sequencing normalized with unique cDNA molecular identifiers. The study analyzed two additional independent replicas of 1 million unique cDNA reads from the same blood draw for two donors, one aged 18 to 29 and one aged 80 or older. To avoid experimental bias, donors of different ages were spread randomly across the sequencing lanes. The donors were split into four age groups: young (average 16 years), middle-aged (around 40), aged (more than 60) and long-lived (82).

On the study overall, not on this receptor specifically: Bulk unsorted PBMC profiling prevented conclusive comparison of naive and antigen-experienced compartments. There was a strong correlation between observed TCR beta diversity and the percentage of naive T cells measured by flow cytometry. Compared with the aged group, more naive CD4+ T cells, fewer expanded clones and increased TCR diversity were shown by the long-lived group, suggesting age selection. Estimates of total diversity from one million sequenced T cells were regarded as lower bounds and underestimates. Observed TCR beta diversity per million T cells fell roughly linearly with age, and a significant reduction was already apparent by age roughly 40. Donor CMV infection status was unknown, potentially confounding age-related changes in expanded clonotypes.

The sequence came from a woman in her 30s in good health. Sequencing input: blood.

This receptor has the CDR3 CSARDRTGFSNQPQHF. The base sequence is TGCAGTGCTAGAGATCGGACAGGGTTTAGCAATCAGCCCCAGCATTTT. The chain is assembled from TRBV20-1 and TRBJ1-5; 8 bases in between match TRBD1. The CDR3 starts with the cysteine, ends with the phenylalanine, and has 16 residues. Only the CDR3 part of the read is kept: 48 bases, read in frame from the first base. From the germline V gene (reference sequence), CDR1 is DFQATT and CDR2 is SNEGSKA. The V end gives up 0 bases and the J end 0 bases, leaving 4 bases in the junction not matched to a gene.